These 27 T cell receptor beta chains were all obtained from the same sample, sequenced in a study of T-cell memory formation after mild COVID-19 (dated by TCRdb to about 2021). Libraries came from 5' RACE. The sequencer listed for this sample is Illumina NovaSeq 6000. In-frame beta chains were kept once TCRdb had trimmed the public reads at Q25 with fastp and called clones with MiXCR. Under each unique CDR3 protein, matching rows form one entry showing the most common genes and DNA. This sample holds under 250,000 distinct CDR3 sequences; 15% were observed only once. The ten largest make up under 2.5% of the sample. The material sequenced was PBMCs or a T cell subset sorted from them (not recorded which). These receptors originate from an adult woman who had mild COVID-19 (a few samples of this study predate the infection). The sample titles of this study are shuffled in the database, so cell type and time point are left out; the donor was told from shared clones.

This clonotype came up a few times. V and J are TRBV24-1 and TRBJ2-7; D is unclear. The germline V and J ends were trimmed by 4 bases and 2 bases, with 8 bases remaining between them. Germline V lookup: CDR1 KGHDR, CDR2 SFDVKD. This CDR3 has 13 residues. The CDR3 coding sequence is TGTGCCACCAGTGACTCGACCACCTACGAGCAGTACTTC. It encodes CATSDSTTYEQYF.

In its sample, this clonotype was seen a few times. The chain links TRBV10-3 to TRBJ1-1; D is possibly TRBD1 (6 bases). V was trimmed by 6 bases and J by 3 bases, leaving 23 bases between them. Germline V gene data show CDR1 as ENHRY and CDR2 as SYGVKD. CDR3 length: 17 residues. The CDR3 protein is CAISSGTTLSGDTEAFF. CDR3 DNA: TGTGCCATCAGCTCCGGGACAACTCTCAGTGGAGACACTGAAGCTTTCTTT.

V and J are TRBV6-5 and TRBJ2-5; D not certain. Germline-derived CDR1 and CDR2 are MNHEY and SVGAGI. Trimming shortened V by 2 bases and J by 7 bases, and 14 bases separated the two germline ends. This CDR3 is built from 14 residues. In DNA form, the CDR3 reads TGTGCCAGCAGTTACGGACCCGCAGCAGGGACCCAGTACTTC. Protein: CASSYGPAAGTQYF.

This clonotype came up a few times. The CDR3 loop reads CASSLGQTNYGYTF. As DNA, the CDR3 is TGTGCCAGCAGCTTAGGACAGACTAACTATGGCTACACCTTC. This chain uses TRBV7-9 with TRBJ1-2; D perhaps matches TRBD1 (5 bases). Trimming pared 1 base from V and 0 bases from J, leaving 6 bases between. This CDR3 region has 14 residues. Germline CDR1 SEHNR, CDR2 FQNEAQ (reference sequence).

For this clonotype: Sequence at one end of the junction differs from germline and may be a read error. The chain joins TRBV7-7 to TRBJ2-6, with D hard to call. The CDR3 covers 14 residues. Germline CDR1 reads SSHAT; CDR2 reads FNYEAQ (reference sequence). CDR3: CASSPGSGANVLTF. The CDR3 bases are TGTGCTAGCAGCCCCGGCTCTGGGGCCAACGTCCTGACTTTC. Full variable domain (missing parts from reference TRBV7-7 and TRBJ2-6): GAGVSQSPRYKVTKRGQDVTLRCDPISSHATLYWYQQALGQGPEFLTYFNYEAQPDKSGLPSDRFSAERPEGSISTLTIQRTEQRDSAMYRCASSPGSGANVLTFGAGSRLTVL.

This clonotype occurred a few times. V is TRBV4-2 and J is TRBJ2-3; D might be TRBD2 (6 bases). CDR1 and CDR2 (germline): LGHNA, YNFKEQ. The CDR3 totals 16 residues. Trimming cost V 1 base and J 1 base, with 12 bases left between them. The CDR3 DNA is TGTGCCAGCAGCCAAGTGGGGAGGACACGCACAGATACGCAGTATTTT. This gives the protein CASSQVGRTRTDTQYF.

This clonotype showed up just a few times. V and J are TRBV3-1 and TRBJ2-2, with D perhaps TRBD2 (6 bases). Trimming removed 0 bases at V and 5 bases at J, with 10 bases between. CDR1 LGHDT and CDR2 YNNKEL come from the germline V gene (reference sequence). CDR3 length equals 15 residues. CDR3 loop: CASSQDGLATGELFF. The CDR3 DNA sequence: TGTGCCAGCAGCCAAGATGGGCTAGCGACCGGGGAGCTGTTTTTT.

The V and J genes are TRBV20-1 and TRBJ2-1; D gene ambiguous. This CDR3 is 14 amino acids long. Deletions cut 5 bases from V and 5 bases from J, with 16 bases between. Germline CDR1 is DFQATT and CDR2 is SNEGSKA (reference sequence). The CDR3 bases are TGCAGTGCTGTCACGGAGCGAGACAACAATGAGCAGTTCTTC. Its translation: CSAVTERDNNEQFF.

CDR3 sequence: CASSQDSDQLAYEQYF. In DNA form, the CDR3 reads TGTGCCAGCAGCCAAGATTCGGATCAATTGGCCTACGAGCAGTACTTC. The chain combines TRBV4-2 with TRBJ2-7; D gene unclear. The CDR3 is 16 amino acids. Germline V gene data show CDR1 as LGHNA and CDR2 as YNFKEQ. V lost 0 bases to trimming and J lost 2 bases, with 14 bases between them.

The rearrangement uses TRBV18 and TRBJ1-2, with 7 bases matching TRBD1. V shed 4 bases and J 6 bases; nucleotides not matched to a gene: 11. The CDR3 is made up of 15 amino acids. The V gene's germline CDR1 is KGHSH and CDR2 LQKENI. The CDR3 protein is CASSRRQGGFDGYTF. DNA of the CDR3: TGTGCCAGCTCACGTCGACAGGGAGGGTTCGATGGCTACACCTTC.

This clonotype was observed a few times. J is TRBJ2-7 and V is TRBV29-1, with D maybe TRBD1 (6 bases). V lost 6 bases and J 6 bases, leaving 21 bases between the germline ends. Germline V CDR1 and CDR2: SQVTM, ANQGSEA. The CDR3 runs 14 residues. The chain's CDR3 is CSVSLGAGHGEQYF. CDR3 in DNA: TGCAGCGTCTCGTTGGGGGCAGGACATGGCGAGCAGTACTTC.

The sample holds a few counts of this clonotype. The chain uses TRBV2 and TRBJ2-7; maybe TRBD1 (5 bases). This CDR3 is built from 12 residues. V lost 6 bases and J 3 bases, leaving 9 bases between the germline ends. Per germline, CDR1 SNHLY and CDR2 FYNNEI. The CDR3 region has the DNA TGTGCCAGCAGCAGGGCCCTCTACGAGCAGTACTTC. Its protein product is CASSRALYEQYF.

This clonotype has at least ten counts. The J gene is TRBJ2-3, the V gene TRBV11-2; D not certain. The CDR3 totals 16 residues. V was trimmed by 1 base and J by 2 bases, leaving 13 bases between them. Germline CDR1 SGHAT, CDR2 FQNNGV. This CDR3 is CASSLGGITHTDTQYF. The CDR3, as DNA: TGTGCCAGCAGCTTAGGTGGGATTACCCACACAGATACGCAGTATTTT.

V and J are TRBV9 and TRBJ2-7; a weak D match, TRBD1 (5 bases). The CDR3 sequence is 15 residues long. CDR1 is SGDLS and CDR2 is YYNGEE in the germline V gene. Between the trimmed V and J ends, which lost 2 bases and 4 bases, there was a span of 16 bases. CDR3 sequence: CASSVSGQYGYEQYF. CDR3 coding DNA: TGTGCCAGCAGCGTCTCAGGGCAATACGGATACGAGCAGTACTTC.

The J gene is TRBJ2-2, the V gene TRBV9, with D perhaps given as TRBD1 or TRBD2 (6 bases each). CDR3 length: 15 amino acids. CDR1 is SGDLS, CDR2 YYNGEE, per germline. Trimming shortened V by 0 bases and J by 4 bases, and 10 bases separated the two germline ends. CDR3 in DNA: TGTGCCAGCAGCGTAGAAGGGGGAGGCACCGGGGAGCTGTTTTTT. Protein product: CASSVEGGGTGELFF.

This clonotype was found a few times. The V gene is TRBV4-3, the J gene TRBJ2-1, with D maybe TRBD2 (6 bases). Trimming took off 0 bases at V and 4 bases at J, with 10 bases between the two ends. The CDR3 runs 15 residues. Germline V lookup: CDR1 LGHNA, CDR2 YSLEER. CDR3 residues: CASSQEPGVYNEQFF. The CDR3 DNA sequence: TGCGCCAGCAGCCAAGAGCCGGGGGTTTACAATGAGCAGTTCTTC.

This clonotype was detected a few times. The chain joins TRBV7-2 to TRBJ2-7; the match to TRBD2 covers 10 bases. The CDR3 extends over 15 amino acids. CDR1 is SGHTA and CDR2 is FQGNSA in the germline V gene. Trimming removed 3 bases from V and 7 bases from J; junction bases left unmatched: 9. This CDR3 is CASSFSSGGAGEQYF. The CDR3 DNA sequence: TGTGCCAGCAGCTTTTCCAGCGGGGGGGCCGGTGAGCAGTACTTC.

This clonotype was counted a few times. This chain connects TRBV7-9 to TRBJ2-7, with a possible D match to TRBD1 (6 bases). Germline CDR1 is SEHNR and CDR2 is FQNEAQ (reference sequence). The CDR3 length is 12 residues. Trimming shortened V by 5 bases and J by 7 bases, and 12 bases separated the two germline ends. Written as DNA, the CDR3 is TGTGCCAGCAGCACCCAAAGGGGGGAGCAGTACTTC. Translated: CASSTQRGEQYF.

This clonotype was seen a few times. The rearrangement links TRBV5-1 to TRBJ2-2, with 13 bases that match TRBD2. This CDR3 has 16 amino acids. Germline CDR1 and CDR2: SGHRS and YFSETQ. With V trimmed by 4 bases and J by 6 bases, 6 bases remained unmatched. The CDR3 region has the DNA TGCGCCAGCAGCCCTACTAGCGGGAGGGCTTCCGGGGAGCTGTTTTTT. It codes for CASSPTSGRASGELFF.

This clonotype was seen once. The chain employs TRBV20-1 and TRBJ1-2, with 7 nucleotides matching TRBD1. With V trimmed by 1 base and J by 3 bases, 5 bases remained unmatched. This CDR3 is 14 amino acids long. Germline V gene sequence: CDR1 DFQATT, CDR2 SNEGSKA (reference sequence). This chain's CDR3 is CSARGQGVDYGYTF. The CDR3 DNA is TGCAGTGCTAGAGGACAGGGCGTCGACTATGGCTACACCTTC.

This clonotype was seen only a few times. This chain links TRBV7-9 with TRBJ2-5; no clear D. The CDR3 contains 15 residues. The V end lost 0 bases, the J end lost 2 bases, and 10 bases lay between the germline ends. Germline V lookup: CDR1 SEHNR, CDR2 FQNEAQ (reference sequence). CDR3 DNA: TGTGCCAGCAGCTTAGCGCCGGCGTGGCAAGAGACCCAGTACTTC. Translation gives CASSLAPAWQETQYF.

The chain combines TRBV3-1 with TRBJ2-1; a weak D match, TRBD2 (5 bases). This CDR3 comprises 17 residues. The V end was cut by 4 bases, the J end by 8 bases, with 24 bases between. Germline V gene lookup returns CDR1 LGHDT and CDR2 YNNKEL (reference sequence). The CDR3 is CASSPTDTGSWQDEQFF. The CDR3, as DNA: TGTGCCAGCAGCCCCACCGACACGGGGAGTTGGCAAGATGAGCAGTTCTTC.

This rearrangement joins TRBV9 to TRBJ2-3; D is uncertain. V was cut by 0 bases and J by 2 bases, with 13 bases left in between. The CDR3 has 16 amino acids. The germline V gene has CDR1 SGDLS and CDR2 YYNGEE. In DNA, the CDR3 is TGTGCCAGCAGCGTAGTCGGTAGGGCCTCCACAGATACGCAGTATTTT. Its protein is CASSVVGRASTDTQYF.

The sample holds many counts of this clonotype. The V gene is TRBV15, the J gene TRBJ2-7; a weak D match, TRBD1 (6 bases). Germline V CDR1 and CDR2: LNHNV, YYDKDF (reference sequence). Trimming stripped 4 bases from V and 2 bases from J, with 18 bases between. The CDR3 runs 16 residues. The CDR3 loop is CATSTHIGTNTYEQYF. CDR3 nucleotides: TGTGCCACCAGCACACACATCGGGACAAACACCTACGAGCAGTACTTC.

This clonotype came up a few times. The CDR3 region is CASSLVDEQYF. CDR3 nucleotides: TGTGCCAGCAGCTTAGTCGACGAGCAGTACTTC. The chain has TRBV7-2 and TRBJ2-7; D remains ambiguous. V gave up 1 base and J gave up 5 bases, with 3 bases separating them. The CDR3 is 11 residues long. CDR1 SGHTA and CDR2 FQGNSA come from the germline V gene.

The V call is TRBV7-7, the J call TRBJ2-1, with TRBD2 matching 11 bases. Per germline, CDR1 SSHAT and CDR2 FNYEAQ (reference sequence). V lost 3 bases to trimming and J lost 8 bases; unmatched junction nucleotides: 6. The CDR3 totals 15 residues. CDR3: CASSLTSGANDEQFF. The CDR3 DNA is TGTGCCAGCAGCTTGACTAGCGGGGCCAACGATGAGCAGTTCTTC.

This clonotype was counted a few times. This chain links TRBV7-6 with TRBJ1-1; tentative D call: TRBD1 (6 bases). The CDR3 has 15 residues. V was pared by 2 bases and J by 1 base, with 11 bases between. Germline CDR1 is SGHVS and CDR2 is FNYEAQ. CDR3 in amino acids: CASSLLGAANTEAFF. CDR3 sequence (DNA): TGTGCCAGCAGCTTATTGGGGGCTGCGAACACTGAAGCTTTCTTT.